Each of the 28 T cell receptor beta chains below was sequenced from the same sample in a study of cytomegalovirus exposure and HLA in healthy donors. It was with 60 Vbeta and 13 Jbeta primers that the PCR ran. Using immunoSEQ multiplex PCR, the repertoire was profiled, and TCRdb retains in-frame clones only, with some absent. Here the sample spans about 95,000 clones, 75% to 85% being singletons. Source material: PBMCs. These receptors originate from a middle-aged woman in good health and CMV-seronegative.

The rearrangement joins TRBV4-1 to TRBJ2-5; TRBD2 matches 11 bases. Germline loops: CDR1 MGHRA, CDR2 YSYEKL. V dropped 1 base and J dropped 2; count of bases not matched to a gene: 6. The CDR3 loop spans 17 amino acids. Here the CDR3 DNA reads TGCGCCAGCAGCCAAGGTGGACTAGCGGGCGGACAAGAGACCCAGTACTTC. This gives the protein CASSQGGLAGGQETQYF.

This chain joins TRBV19 and TRBJ1-2, with TRBD1 as a possible D gene (5 bases). Trimming removed 5 bases from V and 1 base from J, with 8 bases in between. Looked up from germline, CDR1 is LNHDA and CDR2 is SQIVND (reference sequence). This CDR3 is built from 13 residues. The DNA of the CDR3 is TGTGCCAGTAGTGTACAGGTTAACTATGGCTACACCTTC. Amino acids: CASSVQVNYGYTF.

Only a few counts were recorded for this clone. The chain employs TRBV30 and TRBJ2-2; a weak D match, TRBD1 (5 bases). Looked up from germline, CDR1 is GTSNPN and CDR2 is SVGIG (reference sequence). This CDR3 has 13 amino acids. CDR3 DNA: TGTGTACACCAACGACAGCTCACCGGGGAGCTGTTTTTT. This codes for CVHQRQLTGELFF.

Worth noting for this clone: The sample holds other DNA sequences that translate to the same CDR3. CDR3 sequence reads: CASSIQGANTEAFF. In nucleotides, the CDR3 is TGTGCCAGTAGTATCCAGGGGGCTAACACTGAAGCTTTCTTT. The chain carries TRBV19 and TRBJ1-1; 8 bases align to TRBD1. V dropped 3 bases and J dropped 2; count of bases not matched to a gene: 2. Germline CDR1 reads LNHDA; CDR2 reads SQIVND (reference sequence). This CDR3 spans 14 amino acids.

The rearrangement links TRBV6-5 to TRBJ1-2, with D maybe TRBD1 (5 bases). In germline, CDR1 is MNHEY, CDR2 SVGAGI. The CDR3 contains 13 residues. Trimming stripped 6 bases from V and 4 bases from J, with 12 bases between. The CDR3 here is CASSQDSLYGYTF. In nucleotides, the CDR3 is TGTGCCAGCAGCCAAGACAGCCTCTATGGCTACACCTTC.

This clone was found a few times. The same CDR3 also results from other DNA sequences found in this sample. The chain joins TRBV5-1 to TRBJ1-1, with 9 nucleotides matching TRBD1. Germline CDR1 is SGHRS and CDR2 is YFSETQ. With V trimmed by 4 bases and J by 4 bases, 11 bases remained unmatched. The CDR3 is 16 amino acids. The chain's CDR3 is CASSLTPHRGPTEAFF. For the CDR3, the DNA is TGCGCCAGCAGCCTTACACCCCACAGGGGGCCCACTGAAGCTTTCTTT.

The chain has TRBV19 and TRBJ2-7, with D unresolved. V was clipped by 5 bases and J by 4 bases, with 6 bases between them. In germline, CDR1 is LNHDA, CDR2 SQIVND (reference sequence). CDR3 length: 11 residues. The CDR3 protein is CASSSPYEQYF. CDR3 bases: TGTGCCAGTAGTTCCCCGTACGAGCAGTACTTC.

The genes are TRBV5-1 and TRBJ1-5; TRBD1 is a possible D gene (5 bases). Germline V gives CDR1 SGHRS, CDR2 YFSETQ. V was clipped by 0 bases and J by 4 bases, with 14 bases between them. This CDR3 is built from 16 residues. The CDR3 loop reads CASSLDGDSPNQPQHF. CDR3 coding DNA: TGCGCCAGCAGCTTGGATGGAGACAGCCCGAATCAGCCCCAGCATTTT.

The table lists this clone with a few counts. The chain employs TRBV12-5 and TRBJ1-1; TRBD1 aligns across 7 bases. The CDR3 length is 15 residues. V trimming: 6 bases; J trimming: 6 bases; junction bases outside the gene matches: 13. From germline, CDR1 is LGHNT and CDR2 FRNRAP. CDR3 nucleotide sequence: TGTGCTAGTGGAGACAGGGCTTCAGGGGGTGCTGAAGCTTTCTTT. Its protein is CASGDRASGGAEAFF.

The chain recombines TRBV28 with TRBJ2-3; tentatively, D is TRBD2 (6 bases). CDR1 and CDR2 (germline): MDHEN, SYDVKM. The CDR3 spans 15 residues. Trimming pared 5 bases from V and 0 bases from J, leaving 12 bases between. Here the CDR3 reads CASSQGLSSTDTQYF. The CDR3 DNA is TGTGCCAGCAGTCAGGGACTGTCTAGCACAGATACGCAGTATTTT.

This rearrangement joins TRBV5-1 to TRBJ2-1, with 9 bases that match TRBD2. The CDR3 sequence is 15 residues long. J was trimmed by 5 bases and V by 4 bases; bases with no gene match: 7. The germline gives CDR1 SGHRS, CDR2 YFSETQ. The CDR3 sequence: CASSETSGADNEQFF. CDR3 bases: TGCGCCAGCAGCGAGACTAGCGGAGCCGACAATGAGCAGTTCTTC.

The CDR3 DNA reads as TGTGCCAGCAGCGCGGGACAGTATAACAATGAGCAGTTCTTC. It yields the protein CASSAGQYNNEQFF. This chain uses TRBV9 with TRBJ2-1; 7 bases match TRBD1. Per germline, CDR1 SGDLS and CDR2 YYNGEE. This CDR3 has 14 amino acids. The ends lost 3 bases at V and 5 bases at J; junction bases unmatched: 5.

This chain links TRBV7-2 with TRBJ2-1; a possible D gene is TRBD2 (6 bases). CDR3 length: 13 amino acids. Trimming pared 4 bases from V and 9 bases from J, leaving 13 bases between. Germline lookup yields CDR1 SGHTA and CDR2 FQGNSA. CDR3 sequence reads: CASSSFLASEQFF. CDR3 DNA: TGTGCCAGCAGCTCGTTTCTAGCGTCTGAGCAGTTCTTC.

The chain recombines TRBV27 with TRBJ1-1, with a tentative D call TRBD1 (5 bases). Germline CDR1 reads MNHEY; CDR2 reads SMNVEV (reference sequence). This CDR3 has 13 amino acids. The V and J ends lost 6 bases and 1 base respectively, with 9 bases between them. The chain's CDR3 is CASRDTGNTEAFF. CDR3 sequence (DNA): TGTGCCAGCAGGGATACAGGGAACACTGAAGCTTTCTTT.

The sample holds one count of this clone. The V call is TRBV5-4, the J call TRBJ2-5; D perhaps matches TRBD2 (8 bases). The V end lost 4 bases, the J end lost 3 bases, and 22 bases lay between the germline ends. Germline CDR1 reads SGHNT; CDR2 reads YYREEE (reference sequence). The CDR3 has 17 amino acids. The CDR3 loop reads CASSARRDSGGKETQYF. CDR3 sequence (DNA): TGTGCCAGCAGCGCCCGGAGGGACAGCGGGGGTAAAGAGACCCAGTACTTC.

The chain combines TRBV5-1 with TRBJ1-1; 9 bases agree with TRBD1. The trim removed 1 base at V and 5 bases at J, leaving 3 bases unmatched. This CDR3 has 14 residues. The V gene's germline CDR1 is SGHRS and CDR2 YFSETQ. The CDR3 DNA follows: TGCGCCAGCAGCTTGACAGGGGGCTGGACTGAAGCTTTCTTT. It yields the protein CASSLTGGWTEAFF.

The chain combines TRBV19 with TRBJ2-1, with a tentative D call TRBD2 (6 bases). V lost 2 bases and J lost 4, with 12 bases in between. Looked up from germline, CDR1 is LNHDA and CDR2 is SQIVND (reference sequence). CDR3 length: 15 amino acids. CDR3 sequence: CASSIPGLTYNEQFF. The DNA for the CDR3 is TGTGCCAGTAGTATACCGGGACTTACTTACAATGAGCAGTTCTTC.

This chain links TRBV18 with TRBJ2-7, with D uncertain. V lost 0 bases to trimming and J lost 6 bases, with 6 bases between them. There are 12 residues in the CDR3. Germline CDR1 reads KGHSH; CDR2 reads LQKENI. This CDR3 is CASSPPSSEQYF. CDR3 in DNA: TGTGCCAGCTCACCACCAAGCTCCGAGCAGTACTTC.

This clone was seen only a few times. The rearrangement links TRBV5-6 to TRBJ2-3; 8 nucleotides align to TRBD2. The V gene end was trimmed by 2 bases and the J gene end by 5 bases; junction bases not matched to a gene: 4. The CDR3 sequence is 14 residues long. Germline-derived CDR1 and CDR2 are SGHDT and YYEEEE. This CDR3 reads CASSFGLARDTQYF. CDR3 DNA sequence: TGTGCCAGCAGCTTTGGACTAGCCAGAGATACGCAGTATTTT.

There are a few counts of this clone. V gene TRBV4-1 combines with J gene TRBJ2-2; D gene uncertain. Germline V CDR1 and CDR2: MGHRA, YSYEKL. The CDR3 is 16 amino acids. V gave up 3 bases and J gave up 4 bases, with 15 bases separating them. As DNA, the CDR3 is TGCGCCAGCAGCCAGTCACCAAACACGGGCACCGGGGAGCTGTTTTTT. Amino acids: CASSQSPNTGTGELFF.

The chain recombines TRBV2 with TRBJ1-4; perhaps TRBD1 as D (5 bases). V lost 2 bases and J 10 bases, leaving 14 bases between the germline ends. In germline, CDR1 is SNHLY, CDR2 FYNNEI. The CDR3 runs to 14 residues. The CDR3 spells CASSEKQTQGKLFF. In DNA form, the CDR3 reads TGTGCCAGCAGTGAAAAACAGACCCAGGGAAAACTGTTTTTT.

J is TRBJ2-7 and V is TRBV4-3, with TRBD1 matching over 9 bases. V was clipped by 4 bases and J by 3 bases; unmatched bases: 1. This CDR3 has 13 amino acids. Per germline, CDR1 LGHNA and CDR2 YSLEER. CDR3 coding DNA: TGCGCCAGCAGCCCGGACAGGGGCTACGAGCAGTACTTC. Translation gives CASSPDRGYEQYF.

Here the CDR3 DNA reads TGCGCCAGCAGCCCTACAGGGGGCGCGAATAAAGCTTTCTTT. Its translation: CASSPTGGANKAFF. V is TRBV5-1 and J is TRBJ1-1, with 9 positions matching TRBD1. Trimming at V came to 4 bases and at J to 9 bases, leaving 10 bases not matched to a gene. This CDR3 contains 14 residues. The germline CDR1 and CDR2 sequences are SGHRS and YFSETQ.

The chain has TRBV5-4 and TRBJ2-5; maybe TRBD2 (7 bases). The V gene's germline CDR1 is SGHNT and CDR2 YYREEE (reference sequence). This CDR3 is 14 amino acids long. With 6 bases removed from V and 5 bases from J, the gap between germline ends came to 17 bases. CDR3 DNA: TGTGCCAGCACCCAGGATACGGGGGGCGAGACCCAGTACTTC. Protein product: CASTQDTGGETQYF.

This clone was seen a few times. This chain joins TRBV5-1 and TRBJ1-5; TRBD1 agrees at 7 bases. Germline V gives CDR1 SGHRS, CDR2 YFSETQ. After removal of 5 bases from V and 7 bases from J, the junction contained 9 bases not matched to a gene. This CDR3 contains 14 residues. CDR3 nucleotide sequence: TGCGCCAGCAGTCTAGGGGGCACAGGGCAGCCCCAGCATTTT. Amino acid sequence: CASSLGGTGQPQHF.

J is TRBJ1-2 and V is TRBV19; D remains unclear. The CDR3 has 10 amino acids. The V end lost 6 bases, the J end lost 8 bases, and 7 bases lay between the germline ends. Germline values: CDR1 LNHDA, CDR2 SQIVND (reference sequence). CDR3 in DNA: TGTGCCAGTAGAAACGGGGGCTACACCTTC. Residues: CASRNGGYTF.

V usage is TRBV5-1 and J usage is TRBJ1-4; D may be TRBD1 (5 bases). V gave up 2 bases and J gave up 5 bases, with 10 bases separating them. Germline CDR1 and CDR2: SGHRS and YFSETQ. This CDR3 spans 14 amino acids. This CDR3 is CASSFGHGNEKLFF. The CDR3 DNA follows: TGCGCCAGCAGCTTCGGACACGGGAATGAAAAACTGTTTTTT.

This sequence joins TRBV6-1 and TRBJ1-1; D possibly corresponds to TRBD1 (5 bases). Germline V gene data show CDR1 as MNHNS and CDR2 as SASEGT. Trimming removed 6 bases from V and 1 base from J, with 12 bases in between. The CDR3 covers 14 residues. The CDR3 reads CASSRQTANTEAFF. The CDR3 DNA reads TGTGCCAGCAGCCGCCAGACAGCGAACACTGAAGCTTTCTTT.